This T cell receptor (beta chain) was sequenced during a study of T cells expressing NK-cell markers. Study details: Repertoire data for TCR beta were derived from sorted T cells (CD3+CD56+NKG2C+, CD3+CD56+NKG2C- and CD3+CD56-NKG2C+). The authors sequenced eight donors, of whom seven were HCMV-seropositive and one was seronegative.

TCRdb reprocessed the 5' RACE reads and keeps a single row for each CDR3 protein, giving no DNA. The listing records about 460,000 distinct CDR3 sequences. The CDR3 is 13 amino acids. Germline lookup yields CDR1 KGHDR and CDR2 SFDVKD. Sequencing used blood T cells: a sorted CD56 or NKG2C T cell subset, CD4+ or CD8+ T cells, or bulk PBMC T cells (not recorded which). The origin of this receptor is a woman between 45 and 60 years old in good health. The chain has TRBV24-1 and TRBJ1-1; TCRdb returns TRBD1, unconfirmable since there is no DNA. This CDR3 is CATITRGKTEAFF.